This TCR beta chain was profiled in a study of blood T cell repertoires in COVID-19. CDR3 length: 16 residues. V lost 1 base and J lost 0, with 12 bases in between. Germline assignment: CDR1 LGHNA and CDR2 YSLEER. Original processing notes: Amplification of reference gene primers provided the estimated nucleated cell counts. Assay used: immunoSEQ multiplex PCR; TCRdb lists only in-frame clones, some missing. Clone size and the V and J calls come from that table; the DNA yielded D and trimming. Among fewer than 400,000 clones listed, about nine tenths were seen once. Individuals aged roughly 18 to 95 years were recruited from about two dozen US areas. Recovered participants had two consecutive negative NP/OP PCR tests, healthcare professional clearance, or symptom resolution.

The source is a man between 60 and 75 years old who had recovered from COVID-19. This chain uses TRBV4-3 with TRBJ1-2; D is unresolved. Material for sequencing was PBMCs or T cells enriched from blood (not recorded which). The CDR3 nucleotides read TGCGCCAGCAGCCAAGGCTCCCTACTGACTAACTATGGCTACACCTTC. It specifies CASSQGSLLTNYGYTF.